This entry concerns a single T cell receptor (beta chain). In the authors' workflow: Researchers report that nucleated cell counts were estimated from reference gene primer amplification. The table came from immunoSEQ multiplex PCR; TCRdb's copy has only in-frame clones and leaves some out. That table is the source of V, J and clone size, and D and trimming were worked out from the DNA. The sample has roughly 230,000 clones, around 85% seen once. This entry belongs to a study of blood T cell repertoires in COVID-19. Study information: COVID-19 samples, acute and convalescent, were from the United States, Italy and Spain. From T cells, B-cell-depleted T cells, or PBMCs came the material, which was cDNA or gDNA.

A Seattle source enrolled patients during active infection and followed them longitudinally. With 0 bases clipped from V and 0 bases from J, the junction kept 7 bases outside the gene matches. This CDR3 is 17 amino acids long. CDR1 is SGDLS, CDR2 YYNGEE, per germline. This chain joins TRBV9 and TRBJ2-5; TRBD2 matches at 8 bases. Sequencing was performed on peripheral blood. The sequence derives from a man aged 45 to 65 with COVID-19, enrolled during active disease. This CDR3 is CASSVGPAGANQETQYF. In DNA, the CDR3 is TGTGCCAGCAGCGTAGGACCAGCGGGGGCCAACCAAGAGACCCAGTACTTC.